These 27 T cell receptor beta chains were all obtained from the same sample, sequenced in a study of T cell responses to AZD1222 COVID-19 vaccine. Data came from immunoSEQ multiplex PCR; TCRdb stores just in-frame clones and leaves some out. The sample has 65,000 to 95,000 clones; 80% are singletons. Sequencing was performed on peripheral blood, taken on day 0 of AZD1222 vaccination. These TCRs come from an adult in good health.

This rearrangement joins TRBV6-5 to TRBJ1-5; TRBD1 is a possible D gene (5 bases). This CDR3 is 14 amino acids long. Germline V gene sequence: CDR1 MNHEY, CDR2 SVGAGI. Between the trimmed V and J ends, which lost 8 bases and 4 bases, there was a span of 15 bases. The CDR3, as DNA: TGTGCCAGCGGCGGGGACGGGACGAATCAGCCCCAGCATTTT. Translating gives CASGGDGTNQPQHF.

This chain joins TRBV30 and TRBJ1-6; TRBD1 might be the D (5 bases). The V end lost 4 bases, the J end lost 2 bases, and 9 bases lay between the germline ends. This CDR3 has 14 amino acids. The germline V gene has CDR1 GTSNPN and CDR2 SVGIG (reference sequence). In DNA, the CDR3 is TGTGCCTGGACCACGGGGCCCTATAATTCACCCCTCCACTTT. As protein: CAWTTGPYNSPLHF. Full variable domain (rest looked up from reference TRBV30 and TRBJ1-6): SQTIHQWPATLVQPVGSPLSLECTVEGTSNPNLYWYRQAAGRGLQLLFYSVGIGQISSEVPQNLSASRPQDRQFILSSKKLLLSDSGFYLCAWTTGPYNSPLHFGNGTRLTVT.

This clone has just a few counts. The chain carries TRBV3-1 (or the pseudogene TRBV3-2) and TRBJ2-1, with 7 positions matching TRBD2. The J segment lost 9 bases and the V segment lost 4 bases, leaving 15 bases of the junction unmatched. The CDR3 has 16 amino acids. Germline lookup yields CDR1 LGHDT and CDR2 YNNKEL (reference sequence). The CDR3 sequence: CASSPGGRARIGEQFF. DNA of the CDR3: TGTGCCAGCAGCCCCGGGGGGAGGGCCAGAATAGGTGAGCAGTTCTTC.

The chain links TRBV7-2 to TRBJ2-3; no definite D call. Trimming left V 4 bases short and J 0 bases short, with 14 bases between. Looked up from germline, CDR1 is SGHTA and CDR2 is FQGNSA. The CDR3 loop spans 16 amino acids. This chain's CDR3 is CASSSPQTPSTDTQYF. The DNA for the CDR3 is TGTGCCAGCAGCTCTCCTCAGACCCCTAGCACAGATACGCAGTATTTT. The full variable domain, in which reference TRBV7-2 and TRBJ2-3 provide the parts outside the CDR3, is GAGVSQSPSNKVTEKGKDVELRCDPISGHTALYWYRQSLGQGLEFLIYFQGNSAPDKSGLPSDRFSAERTGGSVSTLTIQRTQQEDSAVYLCASSSPQTPSTDTQYFGPGTRLTVL.

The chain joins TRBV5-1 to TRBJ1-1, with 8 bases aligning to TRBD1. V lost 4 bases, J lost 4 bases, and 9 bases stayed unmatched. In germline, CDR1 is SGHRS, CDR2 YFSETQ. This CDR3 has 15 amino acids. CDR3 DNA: TGCGCCAGCAGCCCCAAAACAGGGGGGGCCACTGAAGCTTTCTTT. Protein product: CASSPKTGGATEAFF.

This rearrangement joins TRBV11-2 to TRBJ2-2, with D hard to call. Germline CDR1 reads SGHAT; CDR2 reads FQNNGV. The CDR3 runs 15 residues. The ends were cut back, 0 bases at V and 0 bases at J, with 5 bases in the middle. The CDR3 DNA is TGTGCCAGCAGCTTAGACTACTCGAACACCGGGGAGCTGTTTTTT. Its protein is CASSLDYSNTGELFF.

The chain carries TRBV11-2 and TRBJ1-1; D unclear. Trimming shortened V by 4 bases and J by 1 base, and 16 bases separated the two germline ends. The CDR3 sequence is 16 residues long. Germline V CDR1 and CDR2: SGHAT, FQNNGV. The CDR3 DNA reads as TGTGCCAGCAGCTCCCCGTGGGGATCAACGAACACTGAAGCTTTCTTT. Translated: CASSSPWGSTNTEAFF.

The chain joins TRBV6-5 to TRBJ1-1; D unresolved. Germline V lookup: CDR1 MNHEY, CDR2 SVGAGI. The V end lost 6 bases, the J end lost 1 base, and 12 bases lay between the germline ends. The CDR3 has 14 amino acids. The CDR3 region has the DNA TGTGCCAGCAGCCAAGACATACCGAACACTGAAGCTTTCTTT. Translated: CASSQDIPNTEAFF.

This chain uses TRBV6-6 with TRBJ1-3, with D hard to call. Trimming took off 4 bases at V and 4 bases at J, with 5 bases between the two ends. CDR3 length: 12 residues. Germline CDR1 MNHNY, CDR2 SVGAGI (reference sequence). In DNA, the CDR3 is TGTGCCAGCAGTTTCGACGGAAACACCATATATTTT. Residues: CASSFDGNTIYF.

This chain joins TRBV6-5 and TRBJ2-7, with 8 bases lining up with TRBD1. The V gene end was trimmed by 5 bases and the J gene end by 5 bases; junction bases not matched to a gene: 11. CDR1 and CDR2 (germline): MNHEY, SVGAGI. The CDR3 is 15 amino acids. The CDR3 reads CASSPPGGRFHEQYF. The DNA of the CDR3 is TGTGCCAGCAGTCCCCCAGGGGGCCGTTTCCACGAGCAGTACTTC.

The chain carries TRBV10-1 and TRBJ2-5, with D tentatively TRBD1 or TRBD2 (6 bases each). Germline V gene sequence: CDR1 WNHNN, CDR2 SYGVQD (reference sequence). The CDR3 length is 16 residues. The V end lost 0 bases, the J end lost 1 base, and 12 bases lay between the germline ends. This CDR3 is CASSESGGMLQETQYF. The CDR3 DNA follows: TGCGCCAGCAGTGAGTCAGGGGGGATGCTCCAAGAGACCCAGTACTTC.

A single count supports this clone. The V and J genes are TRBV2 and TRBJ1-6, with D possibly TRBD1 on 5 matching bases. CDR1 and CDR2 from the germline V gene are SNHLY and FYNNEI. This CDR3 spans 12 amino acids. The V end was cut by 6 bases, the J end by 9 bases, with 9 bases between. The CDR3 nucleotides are TGTGCCAGCAGACAGGACGGTTCACCCCTCCACTTT. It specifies CASRQDGSPLHF.

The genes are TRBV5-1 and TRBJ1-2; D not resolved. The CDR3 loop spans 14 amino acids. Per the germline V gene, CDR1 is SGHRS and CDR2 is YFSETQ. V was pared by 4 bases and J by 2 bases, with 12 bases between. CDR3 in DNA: TGCGCCAGCAGCCCGGACGGGGAAAACTATGGCTACACCTTC. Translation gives CASSPDGENYGYTF.

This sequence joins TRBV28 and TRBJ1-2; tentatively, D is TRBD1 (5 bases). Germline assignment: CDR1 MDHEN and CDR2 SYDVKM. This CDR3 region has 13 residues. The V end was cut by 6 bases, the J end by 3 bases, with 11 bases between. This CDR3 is CASSELRDYGYTF. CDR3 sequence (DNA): TGTGCCAGCAGCGAACTCAGGGACTATGGCTACACCTTC.

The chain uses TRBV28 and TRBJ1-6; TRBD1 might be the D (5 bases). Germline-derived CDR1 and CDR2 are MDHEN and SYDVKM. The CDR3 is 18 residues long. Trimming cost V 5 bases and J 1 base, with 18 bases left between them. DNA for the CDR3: TGTGCCAGCAGTCCGATGAGACAGAGCAGGTCCTATAATTCACCCCTCCACTTT. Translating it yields CASSPMRQSRSYNSPLHF.

CDR3 protein: CASSINSLRQATNEKLFF. The CDR3 nucleotides are TGTGCCAGCAGCATCAACTCGCTAAGACAGGCAACTAATGAAAAACTGTTTTTT. The chain is built from TRBV28 and TRBJ1-4; D might be TRBD1 (6 bases). The CDR3 sequence is 18 residues long. The V and J ends lost 6 bases and 0 bases respectively, with 20 bases between them. CDR1 and CDR2 (germline): MDHEN, SYDVKM.

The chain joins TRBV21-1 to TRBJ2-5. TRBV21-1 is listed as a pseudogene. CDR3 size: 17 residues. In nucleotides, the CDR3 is TGTGCCAGCAGCAAATCCCTGAGGTTTTGGGCCCAAGAGACCCAGTACTTC. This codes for CASSKSLRFWAQETQYF.

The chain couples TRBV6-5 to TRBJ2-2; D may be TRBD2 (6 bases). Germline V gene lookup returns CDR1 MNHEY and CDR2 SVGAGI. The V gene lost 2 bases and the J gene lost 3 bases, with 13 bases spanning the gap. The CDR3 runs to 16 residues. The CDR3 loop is CASSYTGTEYTGELFF. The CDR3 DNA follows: TGTGCCAGCAGTTACACGGGGACTGAATACACCGGGGAGCTGTTTTTT.

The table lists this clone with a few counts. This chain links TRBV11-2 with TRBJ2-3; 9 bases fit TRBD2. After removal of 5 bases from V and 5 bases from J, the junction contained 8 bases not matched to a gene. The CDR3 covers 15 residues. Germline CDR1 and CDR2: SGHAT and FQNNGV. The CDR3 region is CASSPAGGVLDTQYF. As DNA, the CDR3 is TGTGCCAGCAGCCCCGCGGGGGGGGTGCTAGATACGCAGTATTTT.

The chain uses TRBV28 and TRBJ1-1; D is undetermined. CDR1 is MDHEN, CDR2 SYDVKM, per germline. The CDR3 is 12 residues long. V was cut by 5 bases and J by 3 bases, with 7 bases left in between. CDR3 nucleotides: TGTGCCAGCAGTAGCCGGTACACTGAAGCTTTCTTT. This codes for CASSSRYTEAFF.

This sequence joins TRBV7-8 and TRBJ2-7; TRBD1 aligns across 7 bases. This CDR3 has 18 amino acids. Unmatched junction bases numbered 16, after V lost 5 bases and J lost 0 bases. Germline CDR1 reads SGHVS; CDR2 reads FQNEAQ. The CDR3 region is CASSPRVNRGQSSYEQYF. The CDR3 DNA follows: TGTGCCAGCAGCCCCCGGGTTAACCGGGGACAGAGCTCCTACGAGCAGTACTTC. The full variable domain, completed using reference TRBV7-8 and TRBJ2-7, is GAGVSQSPRYKVAKRGQDVALRCDPISGHVSLFWYQQALGQGPEFLTYFQNEAQLDKSGLPSDRFFAERPEGSVSTLKIQRTQQEDSAVYLCASSPRVNRGQSSYEQYFGPGTRLTVT.

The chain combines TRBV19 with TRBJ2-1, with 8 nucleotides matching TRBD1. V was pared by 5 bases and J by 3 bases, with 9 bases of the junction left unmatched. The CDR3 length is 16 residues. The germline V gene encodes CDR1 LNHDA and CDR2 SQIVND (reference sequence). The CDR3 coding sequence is TGTGCCAGTAGTCCTACAGGGGGTTCGGTCTACAATGAGCAGTTCTTC. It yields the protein CASSPTGGSVYNEQFF.

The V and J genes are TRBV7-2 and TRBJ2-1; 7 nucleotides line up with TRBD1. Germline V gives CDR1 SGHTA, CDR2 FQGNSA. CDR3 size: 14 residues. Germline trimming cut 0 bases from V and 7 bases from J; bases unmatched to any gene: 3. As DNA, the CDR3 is TGTGCCAGCAGCTTAGCGGCAGGGGGAAATGAGCAGTTCTTC. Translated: CASSLAAGGNEQFF.

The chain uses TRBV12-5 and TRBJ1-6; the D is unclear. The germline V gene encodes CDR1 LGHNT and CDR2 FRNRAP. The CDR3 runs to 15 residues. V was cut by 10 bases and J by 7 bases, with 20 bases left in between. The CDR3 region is CANLQAVTGNSPLHF. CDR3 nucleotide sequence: TGTGCTAACCTTCAGGCGGTAACGGGAAATTCACCCCTCCACTTT.

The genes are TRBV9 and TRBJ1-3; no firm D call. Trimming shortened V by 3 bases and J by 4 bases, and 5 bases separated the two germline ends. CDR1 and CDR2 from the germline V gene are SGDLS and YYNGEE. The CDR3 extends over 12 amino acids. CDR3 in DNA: TGTGCCAGCAGCGCCCTCGGAAACACCATATATTTT. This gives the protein CASSALGNTIYF.

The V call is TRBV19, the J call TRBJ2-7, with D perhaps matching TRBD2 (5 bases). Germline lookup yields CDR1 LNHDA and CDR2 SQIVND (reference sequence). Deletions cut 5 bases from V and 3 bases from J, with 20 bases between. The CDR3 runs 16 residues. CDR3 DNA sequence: TGTGCCAGTAGTTCAAGGTCCGCGCGTGCGGGCTACGAGCAGTACTTC. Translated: CASSSRSARAGYEQYF.

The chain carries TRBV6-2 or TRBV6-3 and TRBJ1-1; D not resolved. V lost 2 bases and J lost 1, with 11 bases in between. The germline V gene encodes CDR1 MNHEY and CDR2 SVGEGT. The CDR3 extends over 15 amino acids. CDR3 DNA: TGTGCCAGCAGTTACCGAGGACGAGCGAACACTGAAGCTTTCTTT. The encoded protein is CASSYRGRANTEAFF.